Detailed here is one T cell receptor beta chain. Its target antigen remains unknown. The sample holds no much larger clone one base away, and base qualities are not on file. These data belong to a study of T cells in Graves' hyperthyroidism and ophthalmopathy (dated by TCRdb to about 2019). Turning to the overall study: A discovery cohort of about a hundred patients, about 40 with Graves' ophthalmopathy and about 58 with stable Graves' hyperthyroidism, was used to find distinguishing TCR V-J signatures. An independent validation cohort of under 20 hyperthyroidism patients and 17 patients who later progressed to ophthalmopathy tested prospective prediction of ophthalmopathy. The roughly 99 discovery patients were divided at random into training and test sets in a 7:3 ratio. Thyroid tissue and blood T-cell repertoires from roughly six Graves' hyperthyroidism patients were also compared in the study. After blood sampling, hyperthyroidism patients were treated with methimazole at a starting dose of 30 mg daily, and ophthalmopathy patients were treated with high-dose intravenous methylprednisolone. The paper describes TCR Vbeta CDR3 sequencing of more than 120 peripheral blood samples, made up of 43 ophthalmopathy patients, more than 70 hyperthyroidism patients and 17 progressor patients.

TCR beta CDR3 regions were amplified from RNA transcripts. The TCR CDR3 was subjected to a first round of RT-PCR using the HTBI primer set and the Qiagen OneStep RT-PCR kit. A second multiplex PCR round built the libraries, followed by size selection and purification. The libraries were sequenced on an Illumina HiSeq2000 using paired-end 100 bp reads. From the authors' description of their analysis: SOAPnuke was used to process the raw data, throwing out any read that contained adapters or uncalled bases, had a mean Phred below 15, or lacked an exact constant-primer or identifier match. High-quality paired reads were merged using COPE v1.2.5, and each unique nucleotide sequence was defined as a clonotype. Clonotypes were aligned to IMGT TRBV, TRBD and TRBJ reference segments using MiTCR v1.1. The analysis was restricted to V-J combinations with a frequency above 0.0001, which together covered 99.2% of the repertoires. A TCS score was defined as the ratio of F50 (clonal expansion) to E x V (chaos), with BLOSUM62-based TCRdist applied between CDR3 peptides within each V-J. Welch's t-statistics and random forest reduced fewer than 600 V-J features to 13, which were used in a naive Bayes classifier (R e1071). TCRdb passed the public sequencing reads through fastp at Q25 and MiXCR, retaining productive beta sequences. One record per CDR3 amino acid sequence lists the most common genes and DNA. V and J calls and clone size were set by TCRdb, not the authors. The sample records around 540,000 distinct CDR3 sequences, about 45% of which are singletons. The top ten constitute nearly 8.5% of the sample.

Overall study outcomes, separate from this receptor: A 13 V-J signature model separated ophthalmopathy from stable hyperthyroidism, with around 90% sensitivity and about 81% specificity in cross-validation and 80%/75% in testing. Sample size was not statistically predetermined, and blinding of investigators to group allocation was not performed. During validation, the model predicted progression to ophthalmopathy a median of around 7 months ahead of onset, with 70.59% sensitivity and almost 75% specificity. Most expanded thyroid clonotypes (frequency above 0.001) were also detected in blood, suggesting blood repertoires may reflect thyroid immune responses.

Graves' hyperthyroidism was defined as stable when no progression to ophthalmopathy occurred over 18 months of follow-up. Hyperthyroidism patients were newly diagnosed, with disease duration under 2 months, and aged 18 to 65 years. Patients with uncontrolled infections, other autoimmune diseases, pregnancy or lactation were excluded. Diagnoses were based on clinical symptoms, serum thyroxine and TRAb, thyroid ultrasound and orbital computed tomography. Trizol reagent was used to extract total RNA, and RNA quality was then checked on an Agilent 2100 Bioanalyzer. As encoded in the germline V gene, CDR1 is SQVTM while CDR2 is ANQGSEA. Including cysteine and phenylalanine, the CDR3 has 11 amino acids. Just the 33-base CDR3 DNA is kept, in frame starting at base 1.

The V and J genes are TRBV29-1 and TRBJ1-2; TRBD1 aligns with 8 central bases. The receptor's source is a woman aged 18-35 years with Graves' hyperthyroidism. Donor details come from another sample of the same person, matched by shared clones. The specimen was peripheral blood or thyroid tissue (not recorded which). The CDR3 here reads CRWTGNYGYTF. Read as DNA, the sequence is TGCAGATGGACAGGGAACTATGGCTACACCTTC. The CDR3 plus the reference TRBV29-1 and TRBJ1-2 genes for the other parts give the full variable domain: SAVISQKPSRDICQRGTSLTIQCQVDSQVTMMFWYRQQPGQSLTLIATANQGSEATYESGFVIDKFPISRPNLTFSTLTVSNMSPEDSSIYLCRWTGNYGYTFGSGTRLTVV.